A selection of T cell receptor beta chains follows, all from one sample in a study of T cell repertoires in cytomegalovirus infection. TCRdb redid the calling of the reads with MiXCR, one entry per CDR3 protein. The repertoire holds approximately 140,000 distinct CDR3 sequences, roughly 6% seen once, with over 15% in the top ten. The specimen sequenced was PBMCs. Receptors originate from a human donor in good health (CMV status not recorded). Some clones in this sample may be carry-over from other donors' samples. Each CDR3 is given with its conserved first and last residue. A D gene is named only where the DNA matches it firmly. Sizes are listed as once, few, many, or a class for an expanded clone.

>.|TRBJ2-3|TRBV20-1|few
CSARTLDTQYF
TGCAGTGCTAGGACGCTAGATACGCAGTATTTT
>.|TRBJ1-2|TRBV4-1|many
CASSPNQGPPNYGYTF
TGCGCCAGCAGCCCGAACCAGGGCCCACCTAACTATGGCTACACCTTC
>.|TRBJ1-5|TRBV7-9|many
CASSLATGGISNQPQHF
TGTGCCAGCAGCTTAGCTACCGGGGGGATTAGCAATCAGCCCCAGCATTTT
>TRBD2|TRBJ2-5|TRBV7-2|many
CASSFLAGGPETQYF
TGTGCCAGCAGCTTTTTAGCGGGGGGGCCTGAGACCCAGTACTTC
>TRBD1|TRBJ2-7|TRBV3-1|many
CASSDPRTGDYEQYF
TGTGCCAGCAGCGACCCCCGGACAGGGGACTACGAGCAGTACTTC
>TRBD1|TRBJ1-2|TRBV5-4|many
CASSYRDRQLYGYTF
TGTGCCAGCAGCTACCGGGACAGACAACTCTATGGCTACACCTTC
>.|TRBJ2-3|TRBV5-4|few
CASSLEDSEFTDTQYF
TGTGCCAGCAGCTTGGAAGATTCGGAGTTCACAGATACGCAGTATTTT
>.|TRBJ2-2|TRBV28|few
CASYGGPLTGELFF
TGTGCCAGCTATGGGGGGCCTCTCACCGGGGAGCTGTTTTTT
>.|TRBJ1-1|TRBV12-5|many
CASGLVLVGNTEAFF
TGTGCTAGTGGTTTGGTACTTGTGGGGAACACTGAAGCTTTCTTT
>.|TRBJ2-7|TRBV7-2|medium-sized
CASSLAGGEQYF
TGTGCCAGCAGCTTAGCGGGGGGCGAGCAGTACTTC
>TRBD1|TRBJ2-2|TRBV7-2|many
CASSLKGQGNTGELFF
TGTGCCAGCAGCCTTAAGGGACAGGGAAACACCGGGGAGCTGTTTTTT
>.|TRBJ2-3|TRBV7-3|many
CASSSNRGRLPSDTQYF
TGTGCCAGCAGCTCCAATCGGGGGAGACTACCCTCGGATACGCAGTATTTT
>.|TRBJ2-5|TRBV7-6|few
CASSGYRAVETQYF
TGTGCCAGCAGCGGATACAGGGCTGTGGAGACCCAGTACTTC
>TRBD2|TRBJ2-2|TRBV7-2|many
CASSLTSGNGELFF
TGTGCCAGCAGCTTAACTAGCGGGAACGGGGAGCTGTTTTTT
>.|TRBJ1-2|TRBV27|many
CASSPWGLAWGYTF
TGTGCCAGCAGTCCTTGGGGCCTCGCCTGGGGCTACACCTTC
>.|TRBJ2-5|TRBV7-8|many
CASSVILGETQYF
TGTGCCAGCAGCGTCATTCTAGGGGAGACCCAGTACTTC
>.|TRBJ1-1|TRBV19|large
CASSIYRDSSLFLPNTEAFF
TGTGCCAGTAGTATATACAGGGATTCAAGTCTCTTCTTACCGAACACTGAAGCTTTCTTT
>.|TRBJ2-5|TRBV20-1|many
CSALPPGQVWETQYF
TGCAGTGCTCTACCCCCGGGCCAAGTCTGGGAGACCCAGTACTTC
>.|TRBJ1-5|TRBV19|many
CASTPGAVSNQPQHF
TGTGCCAGTACTCCAGGGGCGGTTAGCAATCAGCCCCAGCATTTT
>TRBD1|TRBJ1-4|TRBV7-8|many
CASSRTGTANEKLFF
TGTGCCAGCAGCCGCACCGGGACAGCTAATGAAAAACTGTTTTTT
>.|TRBJ2-3|TRBV28|many
CASSFLTSTDTQYF
TGTGCCAGCAGTTTTCTGACTAGCACAGATACGCAGTATTTT
>.|TRBJ1-1|TRBV20-1|few
CSASRRGTEAFF
TGCAGTGCTAGCCGGAGGGGGACTGAAGCTTTCTTT
>TRBD2|TRBJ2-1|TRBV7-9|few
CASSLPGTSGVGSEFF
TGTGCCAGCAGCTTACCCGGGACTAGCGGGGTCGGTTCGGAGTTCTTC